The present entry profiles one TCR beta chain with its context. Its antigen remains unknown. The sample belongs to a study of shared clonotypes between healthy human individuals. CD45RA+ naive and CD45RA-negative memory subsets were separated from CD4+ cells. Study-wide findings and caveats: Genetic and exposure-history diversity was limited by the small donor number.

The CDR3 consists of 16 residues. Trimming left V 6 bases short and J 9 bases short, with 24 bases between. The V gene's germline CDR1 is KGHSH and CDR2 LQKENI. For each subset, genomic DNA was distributed in equal portions over several immunoSEQ plates. Sorted-subset replicate PCRs used about 190 ng of genomic DNA. This amount corresponded to about 30,000 T cell genomes. Profiling relied on immunoSEQ multiplex PCR, and the TCRdb table lists in-frame clones only, not all of them. The table has some 1.5 million clones, 95% to 99% seen once. This receptor was taken from a man younger than 40 in good health. The chain uses TRBV18 and TRBJ2-1; a weak D match, TRBD2 (7 bases). Sequencing was carried out using naive CD4+ T cells sorted from blood. The subset was: CD45RA+ positively selected. The chain's CDR3 is CASSQTEGGRGVEQFF. For the CDR3, the DNA is TGTGCCAGCTCCCAAACGGAGGGGGGGCGCGGAGTTGAGCAGTTCTTC.